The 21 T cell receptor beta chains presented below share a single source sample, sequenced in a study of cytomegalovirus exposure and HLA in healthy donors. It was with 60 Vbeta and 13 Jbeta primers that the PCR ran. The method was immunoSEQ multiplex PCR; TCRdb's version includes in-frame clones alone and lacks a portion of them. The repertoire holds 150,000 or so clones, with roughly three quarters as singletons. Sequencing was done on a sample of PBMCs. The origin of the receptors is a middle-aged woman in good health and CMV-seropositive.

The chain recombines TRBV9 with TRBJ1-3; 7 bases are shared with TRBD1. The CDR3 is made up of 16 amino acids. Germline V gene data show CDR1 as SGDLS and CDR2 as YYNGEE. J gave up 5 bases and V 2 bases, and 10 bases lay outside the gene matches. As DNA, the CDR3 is TGTGCCAGCAGCGTGGGGATAGGGGGCTCCAGAAACACCATATATTTT. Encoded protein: CASSVGIGGSRNTIYF.

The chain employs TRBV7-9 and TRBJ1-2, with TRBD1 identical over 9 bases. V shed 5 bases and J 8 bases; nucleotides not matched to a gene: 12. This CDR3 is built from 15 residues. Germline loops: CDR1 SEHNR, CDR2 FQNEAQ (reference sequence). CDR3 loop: CASSPIQTGGGGYTF. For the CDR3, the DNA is TGTGCCAGCAGCCCTATTCAGACAGGGGGAGGCGGCTACACCTTC.

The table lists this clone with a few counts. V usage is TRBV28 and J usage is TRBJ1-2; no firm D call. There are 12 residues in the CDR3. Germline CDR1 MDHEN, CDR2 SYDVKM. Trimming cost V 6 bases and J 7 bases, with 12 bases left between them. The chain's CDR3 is CASSRAGGGYTF. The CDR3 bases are TGTGCCAGCAGCCGAGCGGGCGGTGGCTACACCTTC.

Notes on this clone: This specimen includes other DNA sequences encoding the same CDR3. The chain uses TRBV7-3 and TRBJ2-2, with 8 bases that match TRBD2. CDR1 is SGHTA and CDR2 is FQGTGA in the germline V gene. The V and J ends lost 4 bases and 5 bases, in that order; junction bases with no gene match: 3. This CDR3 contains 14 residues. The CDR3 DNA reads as TGTGCCAGCAGCTCAAGCGGGGGTACCGGGGAGCTGTTTTTT. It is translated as CASSSSGGTGELFF.

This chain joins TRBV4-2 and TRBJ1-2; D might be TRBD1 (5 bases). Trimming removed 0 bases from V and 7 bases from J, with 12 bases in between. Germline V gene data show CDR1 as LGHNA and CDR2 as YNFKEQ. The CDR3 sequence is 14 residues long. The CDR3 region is CASSQDGRDSGYTF. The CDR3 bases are TGTGCCAGCAGCCAAGATGGGAGGGACTCTGGCTACACCTTC.

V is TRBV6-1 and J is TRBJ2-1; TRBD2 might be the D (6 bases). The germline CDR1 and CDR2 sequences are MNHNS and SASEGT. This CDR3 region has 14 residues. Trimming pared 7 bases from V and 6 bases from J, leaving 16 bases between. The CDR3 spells CASKPGPGVNEQFF. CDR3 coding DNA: TGTGCCAGCAAACCGGGACCGGGGGTCAATGAGCAGTTCTTC.

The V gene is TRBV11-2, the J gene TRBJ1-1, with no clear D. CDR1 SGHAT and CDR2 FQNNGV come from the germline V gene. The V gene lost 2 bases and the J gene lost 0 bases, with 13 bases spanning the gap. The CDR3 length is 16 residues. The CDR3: CASSLRFGQVNTEAFF. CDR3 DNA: TGTGCCAGCAGCTTAAGGTTTGGGCAGGTGAACACTGAAGCTTTCTTT. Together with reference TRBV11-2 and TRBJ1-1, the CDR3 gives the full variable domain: EAGVAQSPRYKIIEKRQSVAFWCNPISGHATLYWYQQILGQGPKLLIQFQNNGVVDDSQLPKDRFSAERLKGVDSTLKIQPAKLEDSAVYLCASSLRFGQVNTEAFFGQGTRLTVV.

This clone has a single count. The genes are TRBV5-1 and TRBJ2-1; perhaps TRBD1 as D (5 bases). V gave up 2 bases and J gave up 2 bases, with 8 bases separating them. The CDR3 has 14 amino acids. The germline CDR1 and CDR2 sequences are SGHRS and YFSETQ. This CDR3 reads CASSLQTAYNEQFF. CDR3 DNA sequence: TGCGCCAGCAGCTTACAGACAGCCTACAATGAGCAGTTCTTC.

CDR3 sequence: CAWSGQVGSPLHF. In nucleotides, the CDR3 is TGTGCCTGGAGTGGACAGGTTGGATCACCCCTCCACTTT. V is TRBV30 and J is TRBJ1-6, with D tentatively TRBD1 (6 bases). The CDR3 runs to 13 residues. The germline V and J ends were trimmed by 1 base and 10 bases, with 11 bases remaining between them. CDR1 and CDR2 from the germline V gene are GTSNPN and SVGIG (reference sequence). Using reference TRBV30 and TRBJ1-6 for the parts outside the CDR3, the full variable domain is SQTIHQWPATLVQPVGSPLSLECTVEGTSNPNLYWYRQAAGRGLQLLFYSVGIGQISSEVPQNLSASRPQDRQFILSSKKLLLSDSGFYLCAWSGQVGSPLHFGNGTRLTVT.

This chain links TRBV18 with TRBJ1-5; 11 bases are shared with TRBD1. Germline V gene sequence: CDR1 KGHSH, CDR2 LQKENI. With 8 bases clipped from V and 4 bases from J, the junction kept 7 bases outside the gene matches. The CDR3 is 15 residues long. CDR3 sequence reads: CASKPGTGGNQPQHF. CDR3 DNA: TGTGCCAGCAAACCCGGGACAGGGGGGAATCAGCCCCAGCATTTT.

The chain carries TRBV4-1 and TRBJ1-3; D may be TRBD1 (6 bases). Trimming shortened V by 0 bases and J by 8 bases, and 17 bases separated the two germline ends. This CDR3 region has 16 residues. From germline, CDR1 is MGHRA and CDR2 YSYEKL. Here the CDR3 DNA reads TGCGCCAGCAGCCAAGACGCGCAGGGGACTATGGACACCATATATTTT. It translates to CASSQDAQGTMDTIYF.

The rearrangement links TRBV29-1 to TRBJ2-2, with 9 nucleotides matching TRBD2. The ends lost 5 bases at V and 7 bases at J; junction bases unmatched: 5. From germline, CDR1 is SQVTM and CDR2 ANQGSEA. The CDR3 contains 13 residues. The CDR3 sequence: CSVMRGGNGELFF. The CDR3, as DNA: TGCAGCGTTATGCGGGGGGGTAACGGGGAGCTGTTTTTT.

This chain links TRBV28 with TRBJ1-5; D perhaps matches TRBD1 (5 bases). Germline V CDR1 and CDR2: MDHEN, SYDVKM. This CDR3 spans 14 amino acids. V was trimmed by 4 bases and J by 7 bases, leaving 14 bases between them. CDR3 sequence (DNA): TGTGCCAGCAGTTCGGTGCAGGGTGGGCAGCCCCAGCATTTT. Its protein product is CASSSVQGGQPQHF. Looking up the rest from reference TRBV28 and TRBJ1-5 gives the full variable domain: DVKVTQSSRYLVKRTGEKVFLECVQDMDHENMFWYRQDPGLGLRLIYFSYDVKMKEKGDIPEGYSVSREKKERFSLILESASTNQTSMYLCASSSVQGGQPQHFGDGTRLSIL.

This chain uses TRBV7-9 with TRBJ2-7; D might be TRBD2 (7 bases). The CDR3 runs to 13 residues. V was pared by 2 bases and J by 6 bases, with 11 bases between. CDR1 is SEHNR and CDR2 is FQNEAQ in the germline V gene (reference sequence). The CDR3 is CASSLKGGVEQYF. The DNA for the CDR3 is TGTGCCAGCAGCTTAAAGGGGGGGGTCGAGCAGTACTTC.

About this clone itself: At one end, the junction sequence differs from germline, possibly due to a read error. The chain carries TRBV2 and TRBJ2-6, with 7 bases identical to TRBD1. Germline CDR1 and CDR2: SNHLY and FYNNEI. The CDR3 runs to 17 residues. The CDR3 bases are TGTGCCAGCGTATCGGACAGGAAAAACTCTGGGGCCAACGGCCTGACTTTC. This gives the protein CASVSDRKNSGANGLTF.

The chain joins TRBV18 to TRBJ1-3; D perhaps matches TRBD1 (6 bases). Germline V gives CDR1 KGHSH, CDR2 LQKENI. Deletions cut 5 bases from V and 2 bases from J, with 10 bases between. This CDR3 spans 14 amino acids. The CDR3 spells CASSTGFAGNTIYF. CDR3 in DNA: TGTGCCAGCTCAACAGGGTTTGCTGGAAACACCATATATTTT.

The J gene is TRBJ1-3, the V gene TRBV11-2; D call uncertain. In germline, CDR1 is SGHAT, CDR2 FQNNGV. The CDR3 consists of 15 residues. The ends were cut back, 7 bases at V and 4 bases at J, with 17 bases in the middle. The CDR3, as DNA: TGTGCCAGCACCACGAGTCGGGTGAACGGAAACACCATATATTTT. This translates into CASTTSRVNGNTIYF.

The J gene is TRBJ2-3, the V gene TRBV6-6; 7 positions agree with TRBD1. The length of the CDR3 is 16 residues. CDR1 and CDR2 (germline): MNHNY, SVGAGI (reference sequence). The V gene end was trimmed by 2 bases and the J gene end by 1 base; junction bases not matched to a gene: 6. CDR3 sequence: CASSYTTGMGTDTQYF. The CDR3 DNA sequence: TGTGCCAGCAGTTACACGACAGGGATGGGCACAGATACGCAGTATTTT.

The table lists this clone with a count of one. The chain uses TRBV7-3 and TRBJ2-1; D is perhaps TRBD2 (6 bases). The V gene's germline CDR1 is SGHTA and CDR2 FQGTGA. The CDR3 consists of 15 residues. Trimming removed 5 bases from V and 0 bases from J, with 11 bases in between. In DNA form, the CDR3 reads TGTGCCAGCAGCCGTAGCGGACCCTCCTACAATGAGCAGTTCTTC. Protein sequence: CASSRSGPSYNEQFF.

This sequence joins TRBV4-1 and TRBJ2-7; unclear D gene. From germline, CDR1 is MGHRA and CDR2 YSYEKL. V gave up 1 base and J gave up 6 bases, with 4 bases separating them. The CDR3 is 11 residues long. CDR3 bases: TGCGCCAGCAGCCAAGGGGCCGAGCAGTACTTC. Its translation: CASSQGAEQYF.

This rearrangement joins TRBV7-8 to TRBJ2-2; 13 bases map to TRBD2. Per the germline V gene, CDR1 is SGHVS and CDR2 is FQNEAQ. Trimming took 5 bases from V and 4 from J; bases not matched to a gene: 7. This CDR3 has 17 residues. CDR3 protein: CASSARTSGGGTGELFF. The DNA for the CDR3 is TGTGCCAGCAGCGCCAGGACTAGCGGGGGAGGCACCGGGGAGCTGTTTTTT.